The 28 T cell receptor beta chains presented below share a single source sample, sequenced in a study of CD8+ T cells in alopecia areata. Extraction and reverse transcription of RNA yielded cDNA as the sequencing template. Clones were read by immunoSEQ multiplex PCR, and TCRdb kept only the in-frame ones, dropping some. The sample lists some 51,000 clones; over 95% were seen once. Specimen: CD8+ T cells sorted from blood, collected at week 0. The receptors were sampled from a human donor with alopecia areata.

CDR3 DNA: TGTGCCAGCTCACCACCGGCAGACCAAGAGACCCAGTACTTC. This codes for CASSPPADQETQYF. The V and J genes are TRBV18 and TRBJ2-5, with D hard to call. Germline assignment: CDR1 KGHSH and CDR2 LQKENI. The germline V and J ends were trimmed by 0 bases and 0 bases, with 5 bases remaining between them. The CDR3 is 14 residues long. The full variable domain, rest sourced from reference TRBV18 and TRBJ2-5, is NAGVMQNPRHLVRRRGQEARLRCSPMKGHSHVYWYRQLPEEGLKFMVYLQKENIIDESGMPKERFSAEFPKEGPSILRIQQVVRGDSAAYFCASSPPADQETQYFGPGTRLLVL.

The chain employs TRBV5-6 and TRBJ2-7; 7 nucleotides agree with TRBD1. Trimming took 7 bases from V and 0 from J; bases not matched to a gene: 10. The CDR3 is made up of 15 amino acids. Germline V gene data show CDR1 as SGHDT and CDR2 as YYEEEE. The CDR3 is CASSLGTVFSYEQYF. The CDR3 DNA sequence: TGTGCCAGCTCCTTGGGGACAGTGTTCTCCTACGAGCAGTACTTC. The full variable domain, with the rest looked up from reference TRBV5-6 and TRBJ2-7, is DAGVTQSPTHLIKTRGQQVTLRCSPKSGHDTVSWYQQALGQGPQFIFQYYEEEERQRGNFPDRFSGHQFPNYSSELNVNALLLGDSALYLCASSLGTVFSYEQYFGPGTRLTVT.

The genes are TRBV2 and TRBJ1-2; D is unclear. Germline loops: CDR1 SNHLY, CDR2 FYNNEI. This CDR3 has 13 amino acids. Trimming left V 4 bases short and J 0 bases short, with 6 bases between. The CDR3, as DNA: TGTGCCAGCAGTGCGGACGCTAACTATGGCTACACCTTC. This gives the protein CASSADANYGYTF.

This clone showed up just once. The gene calls are TRBV29-1 and TRBJ2-7; D is undetermined. CDR1 and CDR2 (germline): SQVTM, ANQGSEA. Trimming pared 2 bases from V and 2 bases from J, leaving 7 bases between. CDR3 length: 12 residues. The CDR3 DNA reads as TGCAGCGTTGAAAGTGGCACCTACGAGCAGTACTTC. It yields the protein CSVESGTYEQYF.

The chain recombines TRBV23-1 with TRBJ1-1; 9 nucleotides line up with TRBD1. TRBV23-1 is sorted into the ORF group, with uncertain function. V trimming: 2 bases; J trimming: 3 bases; junction bases outside the gene matches: 19. CDR3 length equals 20 residues. CDR3 sequence: CASSQRHGEPHRGPHTEAFF. The CDR3 DNA sequence: TGCGCCAGCAGTCAACGGCATGGAGAGCCCCACAGGGGGCCGCACACTGAAGCTTTCTTT.

This chain connects TRBV7-9 to TRBJ2-5, with D unresolved. V lost 1 base and J 2 bases, leaving 8 bases between the germline ends. The germline V gene encodes CDR1 SEHNR and CDR2 FQNEAQ (reference sequence). CDR3 size: 14 residues. CDR3: CASSLGTTQETQYF. CDR3 nucleotide sequence: TGTGCCAGCAGCTTAGGAACTACTCAAGAGACCCAGTACTTC.

The CDR3: CAGQGFADTQYF. The DNA for the CDR3 is TGTGCCGGACAGGGGTTTGCAGATACGCAGTATTTT. The chain employs TRBV2 and TRBJ2-3, with TRBD1 matching over 9 bases. The CDR3 loop spans 12 amino acids. Trimming took 11 bases from V and 4 from J; bases not matched to a gene: 4. Germline values: CDR1 SNHLY, CDR2 FYNNEI.

V usage is TRBV29-1 and J usage is TRBJ2-1; no clear D. The V gene lost 6 bases and the J gene lost 6 bases, with 6 bases spanning the gap. This CDR3 has 10 amino acids. Germline V gene lookup returns CDR1 SQVTM and CDR2 ANQGSEA. This chain's CDR3 is CSVQRNEQFF. In nucleotides, the CDR3 is TGCAGCGTCCAACGCAATGAGCAGTTCTTC.

V gene TRBV18 combines with J gene TRBJ2-1; 7 bases agree with TRBD1. Germline CDR1 KGHSH, CDR2 LQKENI. J lost 8 bases, V lost 4 bases, and 5 bases had no gene match. The CDR3 has 13 residues. In DNA form, the CDR3 reads TGTGCCAGCTCACTTTACAGGGGAGATGAGCAGTTCTTC. Its translation is CASSLYRGDEQFF.

The chain carries TRBV13 and TRBJ2-3; 9 bases fit TRBD2. This CDR3 contains 16 residues. In germline, CDR1 is PRHDT, CDR2 FYEKMQ (reference sequence). V lost 4 bases to trimming and J lost 6 bases; unmatched junction nucleotides: 11. The CDR3 DNA reads TGTGCCAGCAGCTCGCGGACTAGCGTTAAGTTGGATACGCAGTATTTT. Residues: CASSSRTSVKLDTQYF.

V is TRBV11-1 and J is TRBJ2-5; 8 bases match TRBD2. This CDR3 is built from 15 residues. J was trimmed by 5 bases and V by 1 base; bases with no gene match: 6. CDR1 and CDR2 (germline): SGHAT, FQDESV (reference sequence). The CDR3 DNA sequence: TGTGCCAGCAGCTTAGTGGGACTAGATCAGGAGACCCAGTACTTC. Protein product: CASSLVGLDQETQYF. Full variable domain (missing parts from reference TRBV11-1 and TRBJ2-5): EAEVAQSPRYKITEKSQAVAFWCDPISGHATLYWYRQILGQGPELLVQFQDESVVDDSQLPKDRFSAERLKGVDSTLKIQPAELGDSAMYLCASSLVGLDQETQYFGPGTRLLVL.

The chain couples TRBV4-1 to TRBJ1-1, with TRBD1 identical over 7 bases. Germline lookup yields CDR1 MGHRA and CDR2 YSYEKL. V trimming: 1 base; J trimming: 0 bases; junction bases outside the gene matches: 5. The CDR3 runs 16 residues. The chain's CDR3 is CASSQGDRLMNTEAFF. DNA for the CDR3: TGCGCCAGCAGCCAAGGGGACAGATTAATGAACACTGAAGCTTTCTTT.

The chain has TRBV11-3 and TRBJ2-1; D uncertain. Per the germline V gene, CDR1 is SGHNT and CDR2 is YENEEA. With 2 bases removed from V and 4 bases from J, the gap between germline ends came to 12 bases. The CDR3 sequence is 15 residues long. CDR3 DNA sequence: TGTGCCAGCAGCTTAAGCCAATCCGCTTACAATGAGCAGTTCTTC. Residues: CASSLSQSAYNEQFF.

The rearrangement links TRBV5-8 to TRBJ2-3; no clear D. CDR3 length: 11 amino acids. V lost 4 bases and J 7 bases, leaving 7 bases between the germline ends. The germline V gene has CDR1 SGHTS and CDR2 YDEGEE. The CDR3 nucleotides are TGTGCCAGCAGCCCCTCCAATACGCAGTATTTT. Its protein product is CASSPSNTQYF. Using reference TRBV5-8 and TRBJ2-3 for the parts outside the CDR3, the full variable domain is EAGVTQSPTHLIKTRGQQATLRCSPISGHTSVYWYQQALGLGLQFLLWYDEGEERNRGNFPPRFSGRQFPNYSSELNVNALELEDSALYLCASSPSNTQYFGPGTRLTVL.

This clone was seen once. The chain is built from TRBV28 and TRBJ2-3; unclear D gene. Germline values: CDR1 MDHEN, CDR2 SYDVKM. Trimming removed 3 bases from V and 4 bases from J, with 11 bases in between. The CDR3 contains 14 residues. This CDR3 is CASSFTQSADTQYF. Written as DNA, the CDR3 is TGTGCCAGCAGTTTCACCCAAAGTGCAGATACGCAGTATTTT.

In this sample, this clone turned up a few times. V usage is TRBV11-3 and J usage is TRBJ2-2, with D unresolved. CDR3 length equals 12 residues. From germline, CDR1 is SGHNT and CDR2 YENEEA. The ends were cut back, 4 bases at V and 7 bases at J, with 7 bases in the middle. The CDR3 loop is CASSSADGELFF. CDR3 DNA sequence: TGTGCCAGCAGCTCAGCCGACGGGGAGCTGTTTTTT.

The rearrangement links TRBV4-2 to TRBJ2-5, with 9 bases fitting TRBD2. This CDR3 is built from 16 residues. V lost 4 bases, J lost 3 bases, and 9 bases stayed unmatched. CDR1 is LGHNA and CDR2 is YNFKEQ in the germline V gene. CDR3 nucleotide sequence: TGTGCCAGCAGCCCCGGGGAGATAGCGGGGGAAGAGACCCAGTACTTC. The encoded protein is CASSPGEIAGEETQYF.

The chain uses TRBV4-1 and TRBJ2-3, with TRBD2 matching 8 bases. The germline CDR1 and CDR2 sequences are MGHRA and YSYEKL. The CDR3 is 15 residues long. V shed 1 base and J 4 bases; nucleotides not matched to a gene: 4. CDR3 nucleotides: TGCGCCAGCAGCCAAGCTGCGGGGGGCCCAGATACGCAGTATTTT. Translated: CASSQAAGGPDTQYF.

This chain uses TRBV19 with TRBJ2-5, with D uncertain. The CDR3 extends over 15 amino acids. The germline CDR1 and CDR2 sequences are LNHDA and SQIVND (reference sequence). With 2 bases removed from V and 5 bases from J, the gap between germline ends came to 15 bases. Here the CDR3 DNA reads TGTGCCAGTAGTATATTTGCAGGCCCGATGGAGACCCAGTACTTC. This gives the protein CASSIFAGPMETQYF.

The V gene is TRBV21-1, the J gene TRBJ2-7; TRBD2 is the table's D call, not checked against the DNA. TRBV21-1 is marked as a pseudogene. The CDR3 spans 16 residues. The CDR3, as DNA: TGTGCCAGCAGCAATGCGGGGTCCAATATGGGACACGAGCAGTACTTC. Protein product: CASSNAGSNMGHEQYF.

The chain carries TRBV4-1 and TRBJ1-6, with 10 positions matching TRBD1. Germline lookup yields CDR1 MGHRA and CDR2 YSYEKL. V dropped 2 bases and J dropped 10; count of bases not matched to a gene: 8. The CDR3 has 16 residues. The CDR3 region is CASSQPRDRGKSPLHF. For the CDR3, the DNA is TGCGCCAGCAGCCAACCTCGGGACAGGGGAAAATCACCCCTCCACTTT.

The chain uses TRBV19 and TRBJ1-2; the D gene is possibly TRBD1 (6 bases). This CDR3 is built from 14 residues. CDR1 is LNHDA and CDR2 is SQIVND in the germline V gene (reference sequence). Trimming removed 1 base at V and 8 bases at J, with 14 bases between. The CDR3 nucleotides read TGTGCCAGTAGTATAGGTGGGGGCGTGTTCGGCTACACCTTC. Protein product: CASSIGGGVFGYTF.

The chain is built from TRBV5-4 and TRBJ2-1; TRBD1 is a possible D gene (7 bases). V dropped 3 bases and J dropped 1 base, with 14 bases sitting between them. CDR3 length: 16 amino acids. Germline assignment: CDR1 SGHNT and CDR2 YYREEE (reference sequence). Here the CDR3 DNA reads TGTGCCAGCAGCTCCTCGGCAGGGGGGTCCTACAATGAGCAGTTCTTC. It encodes CASSSSAGGSYNEQFF. Looking up the rest from reference TRBV5-4 and TRBJ2-1 gives the full variable domain: ETGVTQSPTHLIKTRGQQVTLRCSSQSGHNTVSWYQQALGQGPQFIFQYYREEENGRGNFPPRFSGLQFPNYSSELNVNALELDDSALYLCASSSSAGGSYNEQFFGPGTRLTVL.

The count of this clone is one. The CDR3 coding sequence is TGCAGCATCCGGACAGGGGAAGGCTACGAGCAGTACTTC. This codes for CSIRTGEGYEQYF. This chain uses TRBV29-1 with TRBJ2-7; 9 positions agree with TRBD1. V lost 8 bases and J lost 3; bases outside the gene matches: 8. The CDR3 sequence is 13 residues long. Germline-derived CDR1 and CDR2 are SQVTM and ANQGSEA.

In its sample, this clone was seen once. The V gene is TRBV27, the J gene TRBJ2-2, with 9 nucleotides matching TRBD1. Germline V gene data show CDR1 as MNHEY and CDR2 as SMNVEV (reference sequence). The CDR3 extends over 14 amino acids. Unmatched junction bases numbered 7, after V lost 8 bases and J lost 6 bases. The CDR3, as DNA: TGTGCCAGCCGCCGTACAGGGGGCCCCGGGGAGCTGTTTTTT. It codes for CASRRTGGPGELFF.

This sequence joins TRBV5-6 and TRBJ2-7; 9 bases map to TRBD1. Per the germline V gene, CDR1 is SGHDT and CDR2 is YYEEEE. The CDR3 sequence is 16 residues long. Losses at the gene ends were 4 bases for V and 5 bases for J; bases not matched to a gene: 13. The CDR3 region is CASSPEGQGMFDEQYF. DNA of the CDR3: TGTGCCAGCAGCCCAGAAGGACAGGGGATGTTCGACGAGCAGTACTTC. The variable domain in full, with the rest retrieved from reference TRBV5-6 and TRBJ2-7, is DAGVTQSPTHLIKTRGQQVTLRCSPKSGHDTVSWYQQALGQGPQFIFQYYEEEERQRGNFPDRFSGHQFPNYSSELNVNALLLGDSALYLCASSPEGQGMFDEQYFGPGTRLTVT.

The chain joins TRBV7-9 to TRBJ2-7; possibly TRBD2 for D (5 bases). The CDR3 spans 16 residues. Between the trimmed V and J ends, which lost 6 bases and 2 bases, there was a span of 20 bases. Germline values: CDR1 SEHNR, CDR2 FQNEAQ (reference sequence). The CDR3 here is CASSYSLEVPTYEQYF. The CDR3 nucleotides are TGTGCCAGCAGTTACTCGTTGGAGGTCCCGACCTACGAGCAGTACTTC. Complete variable domain (other parts from reference TRBV7-9 and TRBJ2-7): DTGVSQNPRHKITKRGQNVTFRCDPISEHNRLYWYRQTLGQGPEFLTYFQNEAQLEKSRLLSDRFSAERPKGSFSTLEIQRTEQGDSAMYLCASSYSLEVPTYEQYFGPGTRLTVT.

The J gene is TRBJ2-1, the V gene TRBV7-9; a possible D gene is TRBD2 (6 bases). The germline gives CDR1 SEHNR, CDR2 FQNEAQ (reference sequence). Between the trimmed V and J ends, which lost 1 base and 9 bases, there was a span of 13 bases. This CDR3 spans 14 amino acids. Here the CDR3 DNA reads TGTGCCAGCAGCTTAGGAGGGCTAGCGAGTGAGCAGTTCTTC. This codes for CASSLGGLASEQFF.